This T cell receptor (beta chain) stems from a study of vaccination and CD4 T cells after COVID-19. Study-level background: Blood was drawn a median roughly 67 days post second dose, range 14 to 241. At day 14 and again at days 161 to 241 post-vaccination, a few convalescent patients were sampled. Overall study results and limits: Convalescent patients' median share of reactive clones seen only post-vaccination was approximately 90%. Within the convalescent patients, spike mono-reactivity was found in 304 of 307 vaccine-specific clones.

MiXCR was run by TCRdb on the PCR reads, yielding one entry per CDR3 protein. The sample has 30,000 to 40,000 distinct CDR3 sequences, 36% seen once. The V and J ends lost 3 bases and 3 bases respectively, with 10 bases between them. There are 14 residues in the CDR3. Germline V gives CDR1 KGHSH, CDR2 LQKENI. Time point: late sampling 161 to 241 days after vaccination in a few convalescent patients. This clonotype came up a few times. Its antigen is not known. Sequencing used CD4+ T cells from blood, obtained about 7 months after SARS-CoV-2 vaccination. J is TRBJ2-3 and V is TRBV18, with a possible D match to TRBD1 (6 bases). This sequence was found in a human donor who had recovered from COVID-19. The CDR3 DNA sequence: TGTGCCAGCTCACCTCAAACAGGGACAGATACGCAGTATTTT. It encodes CASSPQTGTDTQYF.